These 21 T cell receptor beta chains were sequenced from one sample in a study of cytomegalovirus exposure and HLA in healthy donors. With 60 Vbeta and 13 Jbeta primers, the PCR was carried out. Assay: immunoSEQ multiplex PCR; the TCRdb copy retains only in-frame clones and omits some. The table shows 150,000 to 250,000 clones, with around three quarters occurring only once. Source material: PBMCs. These receptors came from a woman in her twenties or thirties in good health and CMV-seropositive.

The J gene is TRBJ1-1, the V gene TRBV29-1; tentatively, D is TRBD1 (6 bases). This CDR3 comprises 14 residues. Trimming left V 4 bases short and J 4 bases short, with 16 bases between. Germline values: CDR1 SQVTM, CDR2 ANQGSEA. The CDR3, as DNA: TGCAGCGTTGGCACAGGGAACGGTCCCACTGAAGCTTTCTTT. This gives the protein CSVGTGNGPTEAFF.

This clone was recorded once. The chain recombines TRBV15 with TRBJ2-1; 14 bases match TRBD2. The CDR3 sequence is 19 residues long. The ends lost 0 bases at V and 5 bases at J; junction bases unmatched: 9. Germline values: CDR1 LNHNV, CDR2 YYDKDF (reference sequence). The CDR3 DNA reads as TGTGCCACCAGCAGAGATCGACTAGCGGGAGGGCCTAGGAACAATGAGCAGTTCTTC. It codes for CATSRDRLAGGPRNNEQFF.

This clone was found a few times. The gene calls are TRBV7-2 and TRBJ2-7; TRBD1 matches at 9 bases. Germline lookup yields CDR1 SGHTA and CDR2 FQGNSA. The CDR3 has 15 residues. Trimming took 5 bases from V and 3 from J; bases not matched to a gene: 8. CDR3 sequence (DNA): TGTGCCAGCAGCGAGACAGGGGGAGTTCTCTACGAGCAGTACTTC. This codes for CASSETGGVLYEQYF.

This clone was detected only once. The V gene is TRBV2, the J gene TRBJ1-3; D may be TRBD1 (5 bases). Germline V gene data show CDR1 as SNHLY and CDR2 as FYNNEI. Trimming removed 8 bases at V and 4 bases at J, with 12 bases between. The CDR3 totals 13 residues. CDR3 sequence: CASGAGYGNTIYF. In nucleotides, the CDR3 is TGTGCCAGCGGGGCGGGGTACGGAAACACCATATATTTT.

The chain is built from TRBV7-9 and TRBJ2-7, with 8 bases fitting TRBD2. Germline V CDR1 and CDR2: SEHNR, FQNEAQ (reference sequence). The CDR3 covers 14 residues. The V segment lost 5 bases and the J segment 6 bases; nucleotides outside the gene matches: 9. The CDR3 is CASSGVAGYAEQYF. CDR3 in DNA: TGTGCCAGCAGCGGGGTAGCGGGGTATGCCGAGCAGTACTTC.

This sequence joins TRBV2 and TRBJ2-3; tentatively, D is TRBD2 (5 bases). CDR3 length equals 14 residues. Trimming pared 4 bases from V and 4 bases from J, leaving 12 bases between. The germline gives CDR1 SNHLY, CDR2 FYNNEI. The CDR3 here is CASSVAGVADTQYF. The CDR3 DNA reads TGTGCCAGCAGTGTAGCCGGGGTAGCAGATACGCAGTATTTT.

The J gene is TRBJ1-1, the V gene TRBV5-1; weak D call: TRBD1 (6 bases). Germline V gene lookup returns CDR1 SGHRS and CDR2 YFSETQ. The CDR3 loop spans 14 amino acids. Trimming cost V 2 bases and J 3 bases, with 11 bases left between them. CDR3 nucleotide sequence: TGCGCCAGCAGCTTTCCAGGGGAACACACTGAAGCTTTCTTT. It codes for CASSFPGEHTEAFF. Full variable domain (outside the CDR3, taken from reference TRBV5-1 and TRBJ1-1): KAGVTQTPRYLIKTRGQQVTLSCSPISGHRSVSWYQQTPGQGLQFLFEYFSETQRNKGNFPGRFSGRQFSNSRSEMNVSTLELGDSALYLCASSFPGEHTEAFFGQGTRLTVV.

The genes are TRBV4-1 and TRBJ2-1, with TRBD1 matching over 11 bases. The CDR3 has 15 residues. Germline-derived CDR1 and CDR2 are MGHRA and YSYEKL. V trimming: 3 bases; J trimming: 4 bases; junction bases outside the gene matches: 2. CDR3 DNA: TGCGCCAGCAGCCAGGGACAGGGGGTTTACAATGAGCAGTTCTTC. Residues: CASSQGQGVYNEQFF.

This sequence joins TRBV7-6 and TRBJ1-1, with TRBD1 as a possible D gene (5 bases). The CDR3 is made up of 13 amino acids. V lost 4 bases to trimming and J lost 5 bases, with 11 bases between them. Germline V CDR1 and CDR2: SGHVS, FNYEAQ. The CDR3 coding sequence is TGTGCCAGCAGCTCGACAGTCGGAACTGAAGCTTTCTTT. Translated, it gives CASSSTVGTEAFF.

The chain has TRBV11-3 and TRBJ2-1; 10 bases align to TRBD2. V was clipped by 2 bases and J by 0 bases; unmatched bases: 4. The V gene's germline CDR1 is SGHNT and CDR2 YENEEA. The CDR3 is 17 amino acids. The CDR3 DNA follows: TGTGCCAGCAGCTTACCGCGACTAGCGGGCTCCTACAATGAGCAGTTCTTC. It is translated as CASSLPRLAGSYNEQFF.

The chain recombines TRBV29-1 with TRBJ2-7, with D possibly being TRBD1 (5 bases). Germline lookup yields CDR1 SQVTM and CDR2 ANQGSEA. V lost 6 bases and J 4 bases, leaving 13 bases between the germline ends. The CDR3 extends over 12 amino acids. The CDR3 nucleotides are TGCAGCGTCGGCCAGGGTACTTACGAGCAGTACTTC. Amino acid sequence: CSVGQGTYEQYF.

This clone came up once. The chain employs TRBV6-5 and TRBJ1-1, with a possible D match to TRBD1 (5 bases). Germline loops: CDR1 MNHEY, CDR2 SVGAGI. The CDR3 consists of 15 residues. Trimming pared 4 bases from V and 1 base from J, leaving 13 bases between. The CDR3: CASSSWGDRNTEAFF. DNA of the CDR3: TGTGCCAGCAGTTCATGGGGGGATCGGAACACTGAAGCTTTCTTT.

The sample holds a few counts of this clone. The chain joins TRBV6-5 to TRBJ2-7; 7 bases map to TRBD1. CDR3 size: 14 residues. Per the germline V gene, CDR1 is MNHEY and CDR2 is SVGAGI. The V and J ends lost 3 bases and 4 bases, in that order; junction bases with no gene match: 6. The CDR3 here is CASSYRGRGYEQYF. The CDR3 nucleotides are TGTGCCAGCAGTTATCGGGGCAGGGGGTACGAGCAGTACTTC.

The chain has TRBV7-9 and TRBJ2-7, with a weak D call TRBD2 (6 bases). Trimming took off 4 bases at V and 2 bases at J, with 12 bases between the two ends. The CDR3 has 14 residues. CDR1 is SEHNR, CDR2 FQNEAQ, per germline (reference sequence). The CDR3 coding sequence is TGTGCCAGCAGCTCGGGACTCTATGCCTACGAGCAGTACTTC. It specifies CASSSGLYAYEQYF.

The J gene is TRBJ1-4, the V gene TRBV5-6, with a possible D match to TRBD1 (5 bases). Germline V lookup: CDR1 SGHDT, CDR2 YYEEEE. V shed 0 bases and J shed 6 bases, with 9 bases lying between them. The CDR3 has 14 residues. The CDR3, as DNA: TGTGCCAGCAGCTTGGCAGCCAGGGATGAAAAACTGTTTTTT. Its translation is CASSLAARDEKLFF.

The V call is TRBV10-3, the J call TRBJ2-7; TRBD1 is a possible D gene (6 bases). Germline CDR1 ENHRY, CDR2 SYGVKD. V was clipped by 0 bases and J by 3 bases, with 9 bases between them. The CDR3 loop spans 14 amino acids. The CDR3 reads CAISESARGYEQYF. The CDR3 bases are TGTGCCATCAGTGAGTCGGCCAGGGGCTACGAGCAGTACTTC.

This clone was found a few times. The rearrangement joins TRBV4-1 to TRBJ1-2; D might be TRBD1 (5 bases). Trimming pared 1 base from V and 3 bases from J, leaving 9 bases between. Per the germline V gene, CDR1 is MGHRA and CDR2 is YSYEKL. This CDR3 is 14 amino acids long. In nucleotides, the CDR3 is TGCGCCAGCAGCCAAGCACAGGCTGACTATGGCTACACCTTC. Translated, it gives CASSQAQADYGYTF.

This chain connects TRBV5-4 to TRBJ2-1; perhaps TRBD2 as D (5 bases). CDR1 and CDR2 from the germline V gene are SGHNT and YYREEE (reference sequence). The length of the CDR3 is 16 residues. V was shortened by 4 bases and J by 8 bases, with 22 bases between the two germline ends. DNA for the CDR3: TGTGCCAGCAGCCAAGGACCCCCGACGGACTCATATGAGCAGTTCTTC. It specifies CASSQGPPTDSYEQFF. The variable domain in full, with the rest retrieved from reference TRBV5-4 and TRBJ2-1, is ETGVTQSPTHLIKTRGQQVTLRCSSQSGHNTVSWYQQALGQGPQFIFQYYREEENGRGNFPPRFSGLQFPNYSSELNVNALELDDSALYLCASSQGPPTDSYEQFFGPGTRLTVL.

This clone has just a few counts. This chain joins TRBV5-1 and TRBJ2-1, with 8 bases fitting TRBD2. Unmatched junction bases numbered 5, after V lost 0 bases and J lost 0 bases. The germline CDR1 and CDR2 sequences are SGHRS and YFSETQ. This CDR3 has 17 residues. The CDR3 DNA reads TGCGCCAGCAGCTTGGCCGGGAGGGAAAGCTCCTACAATGAGCAGTTCTTC. Residues: CASSLAGRESSYNEQFF.

CDR3 nucleotide sequence: TGTGCCAGCAGGCCCGGGACTCTATACACTGAAGCTTTCTTT. It codes for CASRPGTLYTEAFF. This chain connects TRBV6-5 to TRBJ1-1; weak D call: TRBD1 (5 bases). Germline assignment: CDR1 MNHEY and CDR2 SVGAGI. The CDR3 spans 14 residues. The ends were cut back, 6 bases at V and 3 bases at J, with 14 bases in the middle.

The V and J genes are TRBV7-2 and TRBJ2-1; the match to TRBD1 covers 8 bases. The CDR3 spans 15 residues. The V gene end was trimmed by 3 bases and the J gene end by 4 bases; junction bases not matched to a gene: 5. Germline CDR1 SGHTA, CDR2 FQGNSA. The chain's CDR3 is CASSFTGGAYNEQFF. CDR3 bases: TGTGCCAGCAGCTTTACAGGGGGAGCTTACAATGAGCAGTTCTTC.